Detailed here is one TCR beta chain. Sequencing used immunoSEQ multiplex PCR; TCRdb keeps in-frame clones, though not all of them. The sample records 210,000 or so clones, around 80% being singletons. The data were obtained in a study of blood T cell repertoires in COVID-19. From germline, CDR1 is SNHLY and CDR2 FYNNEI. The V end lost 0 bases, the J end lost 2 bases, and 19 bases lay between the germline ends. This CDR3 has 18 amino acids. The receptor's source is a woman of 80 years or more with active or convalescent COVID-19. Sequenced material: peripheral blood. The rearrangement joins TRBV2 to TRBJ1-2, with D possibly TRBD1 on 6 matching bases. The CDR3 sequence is CASSEASGRRGLNYGYTF. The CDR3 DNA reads TGTGCCAGCAGTGAAGCCTCCGGGAGGAGGGGGTTAAACTATGGCTACACCTTC.